This is a list of T cell receptor beta chains from one sample in a study of shared clonotypes between healthy human individuals. Data came from immunoSEQ multiplex PCR; TCRdb stores just in-frame clones and leaves some out. This table holds under 1,100,000 clones, about four fifths found once. Sequences were obtained from memory CD4+ T cells from PBMCs. These TCRs come from a man younger than 35 in good health. Some clones in this sample may be carry-over from other donors' samples. CDR3s include the opening cysteine and the closing phenylalanine or tryptophan. Each record gives: D gene, V gene, clone size, J gene, CDR3 DNA, CDR3 protein. D genes are given only for firm matches. The listing skips clone size in some rows; elsewhere it reads once, few, many or a size class.

D: NA
V: TRBV5-6
size: NA
J: TRBJ2-1
DNA: TGTGCCAGCAGCTTGCTGGGGGGCGCTGAGTTCTTC
CDR3: CASSLLGGAEFF

D: NA
V: TRBV27
size: NA
J: TRBJ1-5
DNA: TGTGCCAGCAGTAACCGGGGAAATCAGCCCCAGCATTTT
CDR3: CASSNRGNQPQHF

D: NA
V: TRBV6-5
size: NA
J: TRBJ1-3
DNA: TGTGCTTCACTAAATGGAAACACCATATATTTT
CDR3: CASLNGNTIYF

D: TRBD2
V: TRBV15
size: NA
J: TRBJ2-5
DNA: TGTGCCACCAGCCCCCGGCGGGAGACCTCTGAGACCCAGTACTTC
CDR3: CATSPRRETSETQYF

D: NA
V: TRBV5-1
size: NA
J: TRBJ2-5
DNA: TGCGCCAGCAGCTCCGACACGGGGGAGACCCAGTACTTC
CDR3: CASSSDTGETQYF

D: NA
V: TRBV7-2
size: NA
J: TRBJ1-5
DNA: TGTGCCAGCAGCTTAGCGACTGGGCCAAATCAGCCCCAGCATTTT
CDR3: CASSLATGPNQPQHF

D: TRBD1
V: TRBV5-4
size: NA
J: TRBJ2-3
DNA: TGTGCCAGCAGGACAGGGGTGGCAAATACGCAGTATTTT
CDR3: CASRTGVANTQYF

D: NA
V: TRBV15
size: NA
J: TRBJ2-7
DNA: TGTGCCACCAGCAGAGATAATCGGAACGAGCAGTACTTC
CDR3: CATSRDNRNEQYF

D: NA
V: TRBV30
size: NA
J: TRBJ1-5
DNA: TGTGCCTGGAGTCGGGGGGTGGGCAGGGAGCCCCAGCATTTT
CDR3: CAWSRGVGREPQHF

D: NA
V: TRBV9
size: NA
J: TRBJ1-2
DNA: TGTGCCAGCAGCGCGACAGTGGGAGGCTATGGCTACACCTTC
CDR3: CASSATVGGYGYTF

D: NA
V: TRBV9
size: many
J: TRBJ1-1
DNA: TGTGCCAGCAGCGTAGGGGCAGGCAATGAAGCTTTCTTT
CDR3: CASSVGAGNEAFF

D: TRBD1
V: TRBV6-5
size: NA
J: TRBJ1-4
DNA: TGTGCCAGCACCGCCCACGGGACAGGGGGCGAAAAACTGTTTTTT
CDR3: CASTAHGTGGEKLFF

D: TRBD2
V: TRBV18
size: NA
J: TRBJ2-1
DNA: TGTGCCAGCTCACAAACTAGCGGAGGAGGGTACAATGAGCAGTTCTTC
CDR3: CASSQTSGGGYNEQFF

D: NA
V: TRBV4-2
size: NA
J: TRBJ1-3
DNA: TGTGCCAGCAGCCAAGACGGCAGGGGTGGAAACACCATATATTTT
CDR3: CASSQDGRGGNTIYF

D: TRBD2
V: TRBV5-1
size: NA
J: TRBJ2-5
DNA: TGCGCCAGCAGCTTGGCGGCGGGGGACCAAGAGACCCAGTACTTC
CDR3: CASSLAAGDQETQYF

D: NA
V: TRBV5-6
size: NA
J: TRBJ1-1
DNA: TGTGCCAGCAGCGCCAGACTGAACACTGAAGCTTTCTTT
CDR3: CASSARLNTEAFF

D: TRBD2
V: TRBV5-6
size: NA
J: TRBJ2-1
DNA: TGTGCCAGCAGCTTCGGACTAGCGGGTGAGCAGTTCTTC
CDR3: CASSFGLAGEQFF

D: NA
V: TRBV7-9
size: NA
J: TRBJ1-1
DNA: TGTGCCAGCAGCAAAGGGGGCACTGAAGCTTTCTTT
CDR3: CASSKGGTEAFF

D: TRBD2
V: TRBV27
size: NA
J: TRBJ2-7
DNA: TGTGCCAGCAGTTTAAAAGCGGGAGGCCACGAGCAGTACTTC
CDR3: CASSLKAGGHEQYF

D: TRBD2
V: TRBV7-2
size: NA
J: TRBJ2-7
DNA: TGTGCCAGCAGCCCCAAGGGGACTAGTCACGAGCAGTACTTC
CDR3: CASSPKGTSHEQYF

D: NA
V: TRBV30
size: few
J: TRBJ2-7
DNA: TGTGCCTGGAGTGTATCGGGGGACGAGCAGTACTTC
CDR3: CAWSVSGDEQYF

D: NA
V: TRBV6-1
size: NA
J: TRBJ1-2
DNA: TGTGCCAGCAGTGGAACCCCAAAGGGGGTTAACTATGGCTACACCTTC
CDR3: CASSGTPKGVNYGYTF

D: NA
V: TRBV5-1
size: NA
J: TRBJ1-5
DNA: TGCGCCAGCAGCACCGGGACCCTTGGGCAGCCCCAGCATTTT
CDR3: CASSTGTLGQPQHF

D: NA
V: TRBV19
size: few
J: TRBJ2-7
DNA: TGTGCCAGTAGTACTAGCGACAACTCTTACGAGCAGTACTTC
CDR3: CASSTSDNSYEQYF

D: TRBD2
V: TRBV4-1
size: NA
J: TRBJ2-3
DNA: TGCGCCAGCAGCTACGCTAGCGGTACAGATACGCAGTATTTT
CDR3: CASSYASGTDTQYF

D: NA
V: TRBV28
size: NA
J: TRBJ1-1
DNA: TGTGCCAGCAGCCAATCGACAGGGAACACTGAAGCTTTCTTT
CDR3: CASSQSTGNTEAFF

D: NA
V: TRBV28
size: NA
J: TRBJ2-2
DNA: TGTGCCAGCATACGAAGGGGCCACGCGAACACCGGGGAGCTGTTTTTT
CDR3: CASIRRGHANTGELFF

D: NA
V: TRBV5-8
size: NA
J: TRBJ1-2
DNA: TGTGCCAGCAGGGGGGCGTCCTATGGCTACACCTTC
CDR3: CASRGASYGYTF

D: NA
V: TRBV7-8
size: NA
J: TRBJ2-7
DNA: TGTGCCAGCAGCTTAGAACACCCCGGCACTTACGAGCAGTACTTC
CDR3: CASSLEHPGTYEQYF

D: NA
V: TRBV5-1
size: NA
J: TRBJ1-2
DNA: TGCGCCAGCAGCTTGGTCGGGGGGGCGCTTGCTGGCTACACCTTC
CDR3: CASSLVGGALAGYTF

D: TRBD2
V: TRBV7-8
size: NA
J: TRBJ2-3
DNA: TGTGCCAGCAGTCCGGAGGGCGAGCGGGAGGTTGATACGCAGTATTTT
CDR3: CASSPEGEREVDTQYF